What follows describes a single TCR beta chain. This clonotype was counted many times. The specificity of this receptor is unknown. Per-base quality was not reported, and no clone a single base away is much larger than it. The CDR3 covers 16 residues, taking in both the cysteine and the phenylalanine. The CDR3 DNA has 48 bases and is translated from base 1. Deletion took 5 bases off V and 1 base off J, with a span of 14 bases between the germline ends. The CDR1 and CDR2 encoded by the germline V gene are SGHTA and FQGTGA. This entry belongs to a study of T cell repertoires in cytomegalovirus infection (dated by TCRdb to the late 2010s). Turning to the overall study: The HLA type of each donor mattered for the analysis, because public TCR beta signatures pointed to carriage of CMV infection along with the matching HLA type. Broader findings and caveats from the paper: The ex vivo response was dominated by HLA-C-restricted CMV-specific TCR beta clonotypes, which also provided the single most frequent clonotype in two of eight donors. Cumulative frequency of public TCR beta family members discriminated carriers of CMV infection plus the relevant HLA type in this cohort and an independent approximately 360-donor cohort.

These reads were obtained on an Illumina HiSeq 1500. TCRdb reanalyzed the raw reads on its own, using fastp at Q25 for trimming and MiXCR for clone calling, and kept in-frame beta chains. Identical CDR3 protein sequences are pooled into one entry, listed with their most common genes and DNA. Counted in this sample were some 280,000 distinct CDR3 sequences; about an eighth of them appeared once. The biggest ten clones account for 7.5% to 10% of the sample. The source of this sequence is a human donor in good health (CMV status not recorded). Some clones in this sample may be carry-over from other donors' samples. The sequenced sample was PBMCs. The V and J genes are TRBV7-3 and TRBJ2-2; the D gene is perhaps TRBD1, on 8 matching bases. The encoded CDR3 is CASSLYRGGNTGELFF. Read as DNA, the sequence is TGTGCCAGCAGCCTATACAGGGGGGGGAACACCGGGGAGCTGTTTTTT. With the portions outside the CDR3 filled from the reference TRBV7-3 and TRBJ2-2 genes, the complete variable region becomes GAGVSQTPSNKVTEKGKYVELRCDPISGHTALYWYRQSLGQGPEFLIYFQGTGAADDSGLPNDRFFAVRPEGSVSTLKIQRTERGDSAVYLCASSLYRGGNTGELFFGEGSRLTVL.